Listed below are T cell receptor beta chains from one sample, sequenced in a study of regulatory T cells in long-lasting Graves disease. Via MiXCR, TCRdb re-called the multiplex PCR reads, giving one row per CDR3 protein. Of about 400,000 distinct CDR3 sequences detected, around 21% appear once; the ten largest clones hold about a fifth. The specimen was peripheral blood mononuclear cells (PBMCs), collected when the disease was refractory, from a patient treated with antithyroid drugs. These receptors were obtained from a female donor with Graves disease. The CDR3 runs from the conserved cysteine through the conserved F or W. D genes are given only for firm matches. Where a row states a size, it is once, few, many or the class of an expanded clone; other rows omit it.

DNA	CDR3	D	J	V	size
TGTGCCAGCAGCTTTGACGAGGGAGACACTGAAGCTTTCTTT	CASSFDEGDTEAFF	-	TRBJ1-1	TRBV6-1	-
TGTGCCAGCAGTTTGTGGGGGAGGCTAACCTACGAGCAGTACTTC	CASSLWGRLTYEQYF	-	TRBJ2-7	TRBV28	many
TGTGCCAGCAAAAATCCGGCGGCCACGGAGCAGTACTTC	CASKNPAATEQYF	-	TRBJ2-7	TRBV2	many
TGTGCCAGCAGCCAAGTAACTAGCGCCGAGCAGTACTTC	CASSQVTSAEQYF	TRBD2	TRBJ2-7	TRBV3-1	many
TGTGCCAGCAGAGACACCGGGACAGGGGGCACGCAGACCCAGTACTTC	CASRDTGTGGTQTQYF	TRBD1	TRBJ2-5	TRBV6-2/TRBV6-3	many
TGTGCCTGGAGTAACCTCGCACCTGAAGAGACCCAGTACTTC	CAWSNLAPEETQYF	-	TRBJ2-5	TRBV30	few
TGTGCCTGTTCGGATGGCTACACCTTC	CACSDGYTF	-	TRBJ1-2	TRBV30	few
TGTGCCAGCAGTTTTTACGGGAGGGAGCAAGAGACCCAGTACTTC	CASSFYGREQETQYF	TRBD2	TRBJ2-5	TRBV6-2/TRBV6-3	-
TGTGCCAACAGCTCCCGATACGGACAGGGTGGGACTGAAGCTTTCTTT	CANSSRYGQGGTEAFF	TRBD1	TRBJ1-1	TRBV7-9	-
TGCAGTGCTAGCACCCCTATAGTGGCAGGTAGACAAGAGACCCAGTACTTC	CSASTPIVAGRQETQYF	-	TRBJ2-5	TRBV20-1	many
TGCAGTGCCTTAAATAAGCCGAGCGAGTTTAGCAATCAGCCCCAGCATTTT	CSALNKPSEFSNQPQHF	-	TRBJ1-5	TRBV20-1	-
TGCAGCGTCGGGGGAATGAACACTGAAGCTTTCTTT	CSVGGMNTEAFF	-	TRBJ1-1	TRBV29-1	-
TGTGCCAGCAGTGTGGACGGAGCTGGGGCCAACGTCCTGACTTTC	CASSVDGAGANVLTF	-	TRBJ2-6	TRBV6-1	many
TGTGCCAGCAGCCAAGACTCGGGTGGGGGAACCTATGGCTACACCTTC	CASSQDSGGGTYGYTF	-	TRBJ1-2	TRBV3-1	-
TGCGCCAGCAGCTTAAGCGGAGCCCTCCCTCTTTACGAGCAGTACTTC	CASSLSGALPLYEQYF	-	TRBJ2-7	TRBV5-1	few
TGTGCCAGCAGCCAAGGGGACGGCGGAGGCACCGGGGAGCTGTTTTTT	CASSQGDGGGTGELFF	-	TRBJ2-2	TRBV14	few
TGTGCCAGCAGTTTAGTAGGGACAGGGGTGACCTATGGCTACACCTTC	CASSLVGTGVTYGYTF	TRBD1	TRBJ1-2	TRBV12-3/TRBV12-4	many
TGTGCCAGCAGCACGGACAGGGGAAACACCATATATTTT	CASSTDRGNTIYF	TRBD1	TRBJ1-3	TRBV13	-
TGTGCCAGCAGCACAAACCCACAGGGCAGCTATGGCTACACCTTC	CASSTNPQGSYGYTF	-	TRBJ1-2	TRBV27	few
TGTGCCAGCAGTTTATACAGGGACAATGAGCAGTTCTTC	CASSLYRDNEQFF	-	TRBJ2-1	TRBV6-1	-
TGTGCCAGCAGTCTTCACATAAACACTGAAGCTTTCTTT	CASSLHINTEAFF	-	TRBJ1-1	TRBV28	-
TGCGCCAGCAGCCCAGCAGCGGGAGGGTACGAGCAGTACTTC	CASSPAAGGYEQYF	TRBD2	TRBJ2-7	TRBV5-1	-
TGTGCCAGCAGCCACTCTAGCGGAGAGACCCAGTACTTC	CASSHSSGETQYF	TRBD2	TRBJ2-5	TRBV12-3/TRBV12-4	many
TGCGCCAGCAGCCAAGATCACAGCCCTAACTATGGCTACACCTTC	CASSQDHSPNYGYTF	-	TRBJ1-2	TRBV4-1	few
TGTGCCAGTAGCCCGGGACAGGGTCGAGGAAAACTGTTTTTT	CASSPGQGRGKLFF	TRBD1	TRBJ1-4	TRBV19	-
TGCAGTGCTAGAGATCAGGGGACCCTCGGGGAAAAACTGTTTTTT	CSARDQGTLGEKLFF	-	TRBJ1-4	TRBV20-1	few
TGTGCCAGCAGCGCGGGGGGACAGGGGCCTTCACCCCTCCACTTT	CASSAGGQGPSPLHF	TRBD1	TRBJ1-6	TRBV7-9	-
TGCGCCAGCAGCCAAGAATTGTCAGGAAACGAGCAGTACTTC	CASSQELSGNEQYF	-	TRBJ2-7	TRBV4-3	-
TGTGCCAGCAGTTTATCCGTCCTAGCCAAAAACATTCAGTACTTC	CASSLSVLAKNIQYF	-	TRBJ2-4	TRBV12-3/TRBV12-4	many
TGTGCCAGCAGAGGGTTAGCTAACACTGAAGCTTTCTTT	CASRGLANTEAFF	-	TRBJ1-1	TRBV7-2	many
TGTGCCAGCAGCCAACTACCTCCGGGCACCGGGGAGCTGTTTTTT	CASSQLPPGTGELFF	-	TRBJ2-2	TRBV14	few
TGCAGTGCTGGGACAGGGGCCCCCACTGAAGCTTTCTTT	CSAGTGAPTEAFF	TRBD1	TRBJ1-1	TRBV20-1	many
TGTGCCAGCAGTGAATCCCGGGTGGGGGCTTCTCTTTTTAATTCTGGCTACACCTTC	CASSESRVGASLFNSGYTF	-	TRBJ1-2	TRBV6-2/TRBV6-3	-
TGTGCCAGCAGTTTCGGGGCAGGGGGTACGAACACCGGGGAGCTGTTTTTT	CASSFGAGGTNTGELFF	TRBD1	TRBJ2-2	TRBV12-3/TRBV12-4	many
TGTGCCAGCAGCTCCGGGTCTCTAGACGCTTTCTTT	CASSSGSLDAFF	-	TRBJ1-1	TRBV7-9	few
TGTGCCAGCAGTGAAGAATTCGGACAGGGGGCTACCGGGGCCAACGTCCTGACTTTC	CASSEEFGQGATGANVLTF	TRBD1	TRBJ2-6	TRBV6-1	few
TGCAGTGCTCCCGGACAGGCTACTAACTATGGCTACACCTTC	CSAPGQATNYGYTF	TRBD1	TRBJ1-2	TRBV20-1	-
TGTGCCAGCAGCCTCCTAGAGGGTGAAAAACCGTTCTTT	CASSLLEGEKPFF	-	TRBJ1-4	TRBV7-2	-
TGTGCCAGCAGTGAACCCCGGGGAGCCAAAAACATTCAGTACTTC	CASSEPRGAKNIQYF	-	TRBJ2-4	TRBV2	many
TGTGCCAGCAGCCAAGGACCCGGTAACACCGGGGAGCTGTTTTTT	CASSQGPGNTGELFF	-	TRBJ2-2	TRBV14	-
TGTGCCAGCAGTGGGGACCTTTATAGCAATCAGCCCCAGCATTTT	CASSGDLYSNQPQHF	-	TRBJ1-5	TRBV2	many
TGTGCCAGCAGTTATTCCCTGGCCGGCACTGAAGCTTTCTTT	CASSYSLAGTEAFF	-	TRBJ1-1	TRBV6-5	many
TGTGCCAGCGGTTCGGTATTCCACGAGCAGTACTTC	CASGSVFHEQYF	-	TRBJ2-7	TRBV14	few
TGCAGCGGTCAGGCGGTGAACACTGAAGCTCTCTTT	CSGQAVNTEALF	-	TRBJ1-1	TRBV29-1	-
TGTGCCAGCAGCCAAGATTGGGGCACCACTGAAGCTTTCTTT	CASSQDWGTTEAFF	-	TRBJ1-1	TRBV3-1	-
TGTGCCAGCAGCCCAACAGTCGCCTCCTACGAGCAGTACTTC	CASSPTVASYEQYF	-	TRBJ2-7	TRBV3-1	many
TGTGCCTGGAGCCACACATTTATTATCAGGCCACGAAGCCGAGAGACCCAGTACTTC	CAWSHTFIIRPRSRETQYF	-	TRBJ2-5	TRBV30	few
TGTGCCAGCAGGGACAAATACTCCTACGAGCAGTACTTC	CASRDKYSYEQYF	-	TRBJ2-7	TRBV28	many
TGCAGTGCCGGGACTAGCGGGATGGGTAGGTTCTTC	CSAGTSGMGRFF	TRBD2	TRBJ2-1	TRBV20-1	few
TGTGCCAGCAGCTTAGTGTGGGGTGACGCTAACTATGGCTACACCTTC	CASSLVWGDANYGYTF	-	TRBJ1-2	TRBV7-2	few
TGTGCCAGCAGCACCCGGACAGGAGGGGAGCAGTACTTC	CASSTRTGGEQYF	-	TRBJ2-7	TRBV9	few
TGTGCCAGCAGCTTTACTCAGGGCGGGGAGCTGTTTTTT	CASSFTQGGELFF	-	TRBJ2-2	TRBV7-3	-
TGTGCCAGCAGCTTTCAAACAGGGGAAGACGAGCAGTACTTC	CASSFQTGEDEQYF	TRBD1	TRBJ2-7	TRBV7-9	-
TGTGCCAGTAGTATGGGCAGAGCCTACAATGAGCAGTTCTTC	CASSMGRAYNEQFF	-	TRBJ2-1	TRBV19	once
TGCGCCAGCAGCGGGACAGGGGTAACTAATGAAAAACTGTTTTTT	CASSGTGVTNEKLFF	TRBD1	TRBJ1-4	TRBV5-1	few
TGTGCCAGCAGTGAACAAACCGGGACTAGCGGGAGGCGCGGGTCAGATACGCAGTATTTT	CASSEQTGTSGRRGSDTQYF	TRBD2	TRBJ2-3	TRBV12-3/TRBV12-4	-
TGTGCCAGCAGTCCTGCGGGAAGCGGGGAGCTGTTTTTT	CASSPAGSGELFF	-	TRBJ2-2	TRBV28	many
TGTGCCATCAGTGAGGGGGCCAACTATGGCTACACCTTC	CAISEGANYGYTF	-	TRBJ1-2	TRBV10-3	-
TGTGCCAGCAGCTCCCCCGGGCGCCTTTCCGAGACCCAGTACTTC	CASSSPGRLSETQYF	-	TRBJ2-5	TRBV6-1	-
TGTGCCATCAAAATGAACACTGAAGCTTTCTTT	CAIKMNTEAFF	-	TRBJ1-1	TRBV10-3	few